The source of this T cell receptor beta chain is a study of Graves' ophthalmopathy and Graves' hyperthyroidism. Study details: Peripheral blood was gathered at first diagnosis, ahead of any treatment whatsoever.

The authors amplified TCR beta CDR3 regions, and they did so from RNA transcripts for repertoire sequencing. HTBI primers were used in a first-round RT-PCR, which preceded a second-round multiplex PCR. TCRdb redid the calling of the multiplex PCR reads with MiXCR, one entry per CDR3 protein. The table shows approximately 210,000 distinct CDR3 sequences, with 20% to 25% occurring only once. This clonotype was counted ten times or more. Source material: peripheral blood. The clonotype originates from a woman aged 50 to 65 with Graves' ophthalmopathy.

The CDR3 here is CASSFTGDTLYSNQPQHF. CDR3 nucleotides: TGCGCCAGCAGCTTCACGGGGGACACCCTCTATAGCAATCAGCCCCAGCATTTT. This chain links TRBV5-1 with TRBJ1-5, with D possibly matching TRBD1 (6 bases). The V and J ends lost 2 bases and 0 bases respectively, with 18 bases between them. The CDR3 is made up of 18 amino acids. From germline, CDR1 is SGHRS and CDR2 YFSETQ.